This TCR beta chain was identified during a study of T cells in Graves' hyperthyroidism and ophthalmopathy. Study information: The initial diagnosis was the point when peripheral blood was collected, ahead of any treatment. Study-level results: Ophthalmopathy and stable hyperthyroidism were told apart by a 13 V-J model. With a median lead of about 6.9 months before onset, the model predicted ophthalmopathy.

Germline CDR1 SGDLS, CDR2 YYNGEE. Trimming removed 3 bases at V and 6 bases at J, with 10 bases between. The CDR3 loop spans 13 amino acids. Source material for PBMCs was less than 12 ml fresh peripheral blood. As to this clonotype: Its target is not known.

Amplified regions were TCR beta CDR3 sequences from RNA transcripts. The HTBI set primed first-round TCR CDR3 RT-PCR. In TCRdb, the multiplex PCR reads were re-called with MiXCR into one record per CDR3 protein. The sample holds almost 500,000 distinct CDR3 sequences; around a fifth are singletons and the top ten take around 50%. The sequence came from a woman in her 70s with Graves' ophthalmopathy. Sequenced material: blood. This rearrangement joins TRBV9 to TRBJ1-5; D gene unclear. The CDR3 is CASSAGSSQPQHF. CDR3 DNA: TGTGCCAGCAGCGCAGGTTCGTCTCAGCCCCAGCATTTT. The variable domain in full, with the rest retrieved from reference TRBV9 and TRBJ1-5, is DSGVTQTPKHLITATGQRVTLRCSPRSGDLSVYWYQQSLDQGLQFLIQYYNGEERAKGNILERFSAQQFPDLHSELNLSSLELGDSALYFCASSAGSSQPQHFGDGTRLSIL.